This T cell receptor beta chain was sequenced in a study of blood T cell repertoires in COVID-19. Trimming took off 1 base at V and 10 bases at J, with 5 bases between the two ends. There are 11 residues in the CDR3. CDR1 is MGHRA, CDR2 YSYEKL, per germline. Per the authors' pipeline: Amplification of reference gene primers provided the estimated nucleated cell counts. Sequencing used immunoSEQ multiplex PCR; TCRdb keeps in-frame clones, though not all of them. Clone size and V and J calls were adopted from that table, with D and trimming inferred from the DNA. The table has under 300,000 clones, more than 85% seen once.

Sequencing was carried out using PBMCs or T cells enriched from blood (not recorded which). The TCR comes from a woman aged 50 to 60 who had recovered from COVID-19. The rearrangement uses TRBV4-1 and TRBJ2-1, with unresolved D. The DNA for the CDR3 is TGCGCCAGCAGCCAAGCAGGAGAGCAGTTCTTC. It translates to CASSQAGEQFF.